This T cell receptor (beta chain) was retrieved from a study of cytomegalovirus exposure and HLA in healthy donors. Study summary: A data release that came early held around 85 million unique TCRs from HLA-typed donors.

The PCR used 60 Vbeta and 13 Jbeta primers. Produced via immunoSEQ multiplex PCR; TCRdb's table is partial and in-frame only. The top ten clones hold 2.9% of a sample with some 190,000 clones, about 77% of them seen once. Concerning this clone itself: Antigen unknown.

Findings of the study overall: The authors considered a cluster of highly shared sequence variants likely to be a sequencing artifact. The classifier reportedly diagnosed cytomegalovirus status with high sensitivity and specificity. TCR association rates varied by HLA locus in a later analysis, with DRB1 highest and HLA-C lowest.

The sequenced sample was PBMCs. The source of this sequence is a female donor in good health and CMV-seronegative.

CDR3 bases: TGTGCCAGCAGTGAGGGACTTTACAATGAGCAGTTCTTC. This gives the protein CASSEGLYNEQFF. J is TRBJ2-1 and V is TRBV6-5, with TRBD2 as a possible D gene (6 bases). The V gene's germline CDR1 is MNHEY and CDR2 SVGAGI. The CDR3 runs 13 residues. The V end lost 5 bases, the J end lost 4 bases, and 9 bases lay between the germline ends.